The present TCR beta chain was sequenced within a study of T cells in Graves' hyperthyroidism and ophthalmopathy (dated 2019 in TCRdb). A note on the overall study: To identify TCR V-J signatures that set the groups apart, the researchers used a discovery cohort of about a hundred patients, made up of 40 to 45 with Graves' ophthalmopathy and 55 to 65 with stable Graves' hyperthyroidism. Prospective prediction of ophthalmopathy was tested in an independent validation cohort of fewer than 20 hyperthyroidism patients and 15 to 17 patients who later progressed to ophthalmopathy. The roughly 94 discovery patients were randomly divided into training and test sets at a 7:3 ratio. In addition, the study compared T-cell repertoires in thyroid tissue and in blood from roughly six Graves' hyperthyroidism patients. After blood sampling, hyperthyroidism patients were treated with methimazole at a starting dose of 30 mg daily, and ophthalmopathy patients were treated with high-dose intravenous methylprednisolone. The paper describes TCR Vbeta CDR3 sequencing of 120 to 150 peripheral blood samples, made up of fewer than 50 ophthalmopathy patients, over 70 hyperthyroidism patients and 17 progressor patients. On the study overall, not on this receptor specifically: Sample size was not statistically predetermined, and blinding of investigators to group allocation was not performed. Most expanded thyroid clonotypes (frequency above 0.001) were also found in blood, which suggests that blood repertoires may mirror thyroid immune responses. During validation, the model predicted progression to ophthalmopathy a median of approximately 6 months ahead of onset, with more than 60% sensitivity and about 75% specificity. In cross-validation, a model built on a 13 V-J signature told ophthalmopathy apart from stable hyperthyroidism with 85% to 90% sensitivity and roughly 81% specificity, and in testing the same model reached 80%/75%.

This clonotype came up many times. What this receptor recognizes is not known. The input lacks base qualities; no much larger clone sits a single base away. Inclusive of the bounding cysteine and phenylalanine, the CDR3 is 17 residues long. Only the CDR3 part of the read is kept: 51 bases, read in frame from the first base. The trim is 0 bases for V and 1 base for J, with a gap of 13 bases between the germline ends. CDR1 is given as ENHRY and CDR2 as SYGVKD, both from the germline V gene. Amplification of TCR beta CDR3 regions was carried out from RNA transcripts. For the first round of RT-PCR on the TCR CDR3, the HTBI primer set was used together with the Qiagen OneStep RT-PCR kit. Libraries were constructed in a second round of multiplex PCR, after which size selection and purification were carried out. Paired-end sequencing of the libraries was performed with 100 bp reads on an Illumina HiSeq2000. For the original study's pipeline: Raw data were processed with SOAPnuke, discarding reads with adapters, uncalled bases, mean Phred below 15, or no exact constant-primer or identifier match. COPE v1.2.5 was used to merge high-quality paired reads, and clonotypes were defined as unique nucleotide sequences. Clonotypes were aligned to IMGT TRBV, TRBD and TRBJ reference segments using MiTCR v1.1. The analysis was restricted to V-J combinations with a frequency above 0.0001, which together covered 99% to 99.2% of the repertoires. A TCS score was defined as the ratio of F50 (clonal expansion) to E x V (chaos), with BLOSUM62-based TCRdist applied between CDR3 peptides within each V-J. Welch's t-statistics and random forest reduced fewer than 550 V-J features to 13, which were used in a naive Bayes classifier (R e1071). The Morisita-Horn index was used to measure how similar the thyroid and blood repertoires were. TCRdb applied fastp at Q25 and MiXCR to the public reads, then kept only in-frame beta chains. One record per CDR3 amino acid sequence lists the most common genes and DNA. The V and J calls follow TCRdb's processing rather than the paper's. Counted in this sample were 540,000 or so distinct CDR3 sequences; roughly 50% of them appeared once. The ten largest clones represent around 20% of the sample.

Patients with uncontrolled infections, other autoimmune diseases, pregnancy or lactation were excluded. Diagnoses were established on the basis of clinical symptoms, serum thyroxine and TRAb, thyroid ultrasound, and orbital computed tomography. Total RNA was extracted using Trizol reagent, and RNA quality was assessed on an Agilent 2100 Bioanalyzer. The sequenced material came from peripheral blood or thyroid tissue (not recorded which). The sequence links TRBV10-3 to TRBJ1-5; TRBD1 might be the D gene, on 6 matching bases. The receptor's source is an adult woman with Graves' disease, either hyperthyroidism or ophthalmopathy (not recorded which). CDR3 region: CAISESRTVISNQPQHF. The nucleotides read TGTGCCATCAGTGAGTCACGGACAGTAATAAGCAATCAGCCCCAGCATTTT.